This T cell receptor beta chain was sequenced during a study of T cells in Graves' hyperthyroidism and ophthalmopathy. Trimming took 0 bases from V and 4 from J, leaving 12 bases between them. The V gene's germline CDR1 is MNHNY and CDR2 SVGAGI (reference sequence). There are 16 residues in the CDR3. Amplified regions were TCR beta CDR3 sequences from RNA transcripts. First-round RT-PCR with HTBI primers amplified the TCR CDR3 region. MiXCR was run by TCRdb on the multiplex PCR reads, yielding one entry per CDR3 protein. The table records a few hundred thousand distinct CDR3 sequences, 18% of them present only once. Disease duration was under 3 months in the ophthalmopathy patients, who also had a Clinical Activity Score of at least 3 and a NOSPECS grade of at least 4. Fresh 10 ml peripheral blood yielded PBMCs. General observations from the study: A model of 13 V-J features distinguished ophthalmopathy from stable hyperthyroidism. Model predictions of ophthalmopathy came a median around 6.5 months before onset.

Worth noting for this clonotype: Its antigen is still unknown.

The sequenced sample consisted of blood. The sequence was obtained from a man in his late teens or twenties with Graves' ophthalmopathy. This chain uses TRBV6-6 with TRBJ2-2; no reliable D call. The CDR3 DNA reads as TGTGCCAGCAGTTACTCTGGGCCAGTCAGCACCGGGGAGCTGTTTTTT. Its protein product is CASSYSGPVSTGELFF.